This TCR beta chain came from a study of shared clonotypes between healthy human individuals. The CDR3 contains 14 residues. With 0 bases removed from V and 7 bases from J, the gap between germline ends came to 10 bases. Looked up from germline, CDR1 is MNHEY and CDR2 is SVGAGI. Concerning this clone: Other nucleotide sequences in the sample specify the same CDR3.

Measured with immunoSEQ multiplex PCR; TCRdb has only the in-frame clones, and not every one. The table has a few million clones, under 95% seen once. J is TRBJ1-5 and V is TRBV6-5, with D maybe TRBD1 (5 bases). The sequence was collected from a man between 18 and 29 years old in good health. Some clones in this sample may be carry-over from other donors' samples. Sample: naive CD4+ T cells from PBMCs. The sample's subset: CD45RA+ positively selected. CDR3 loop: CASSYSRGGQPQHF. The CDR3 nucleotides are TGTGCCAGCAGTTACTCGAGGGGAGGCCAGCCCCAGCATTTT.